A selection of T cell receptor beta chains follows, all from one sample in a study of CD8 T cells in Susac syndrome. From the immunoSEQ multiplex PCR reads, TCRdb called clonotypes with MiXCR, one entry per CDR3 protein. The sample holds 84,000 or so distinct CDR3 sequences, over 90% seen once. The sequenced sample was CD8+ T cells from PBMCs. The receptors come from a human donor with Susac syndrome. The CDR3 runs from the conserved cysteine through the conserved F or W. The D gene is left open where the match is weak.

j_call v_call d_call cdr3_aa cdr3_nt
TRBJ2-7 TRBV9 TRBD2 CASSVGVGGGYEQYF TGTGCCAGCAGCGTAGGGGTGGGCGGGGGGTACGAGCAGTACTTC
TRBJ2-1 TRBV2 . CASRGGLEQFF TGTGCCAGCAGGGGGGGGCTGGAGCAGTTCTTC
TRBJ2-5 TRBV3-1 . CASSQMRHRPQETQYF TGTGCCAGCAGCCAAATGCGGCACAGACCCCAAGAGACCCAGTACTTC
TRBJ2-7 TRBV12-3/TRBV12-4 TRBD2 CASSFGGEGYEQYF TGTGCCAGCAGTTTCGGGGGGGAGGGTTACGAGCAGTACTTC
TRBJ2-1 TRBV30 . CAWTEGVGNEQFF TGTGCCTGGACCGAGGGAGTGGGCAATGAGCAGTTCTTC
TRBJ2-1 TRBV12-3/TRBV12-4 TRBD2 CASSWGASGNSDEQFF TGTGCCAGCAGCTGGGGGGCTAGCGGGAATTCCGATGAGCAGTTCTTC
TRBJ1-1 TRBV9 TRBD1 CASSGGGQPNTEAFF TGTGCCAGCAGCGGGGGGGGACAGCCGAACACTGAAGCTTTCTTT
TRBJ2-5 TRBV28 TRBD1 CASRGQGPVQETQYF TGTGCCAGCAGGGGACAGGGTCCCGTTCAAGAGACCCAGTACTTC
TRBJ2-6 TRBV30 . CAWTDGANVLTF TGTGCCTGGACCGACGGGGCCAACGTCCTGACTTTC
TRBJ1-5 TRBV5-5 TRBD1 CASSPRTGNQPQHF TGTGCCAGCAGCCCAAGGACAGGGAATCAGCCCCAGCATTTT
TRBJ1-2 TRBV25-1 . CASSAGINYGYTF TGTGCCAGCAGTGCCGGGATCAACTATGGCTACACCTTC
TRBJ2-7 TRBV6-2/TRBV6-3 . CASSYSAPGESGEQYF TGTGCCAGCAGTTACTCGGCCCCCGGGGAGTCGGGCGAGCAGTACTTC
TRBJ2-1 TRBV18 . CASSPVEVGSETVSYNEQFF TGTGCCAGCTCACCCGTTGAAGTAGGGTCCGAAACAGTATCCTACAATGAGCAGTTCTTC
TRBJ2-7 TRBV7-6 TRBD2 CASSLETSGLHEQYF TGTGCCAGCAGCTTAGAAACTAGCGGGTTGCACGAGCAGTACTTC